The 20 T cell receptor beta chains below come from one sample, sequenced in a study of cytomegalovirus exposure and HLA in healthy donors. Data came from immunoSEQ multiplex PCR; TCRdb stores just in-frame clones and leaves some out. The sample holds some 130,000 clones, 70% to 85% seen once. Sequenced: PBMCs. The receptors here all came from a man aged 25 to 40 in good health and CMV-seropositive.

This rearrangement joins TRBV18 to TRBJ2-1; 7 nucleotides line up with TRBD1. J was trimmed by 0 bases and V by 1 base; bases with no gene match: 3. This CDR3 has 16 residues. The germline V gene encodes CDR1 KGHSH and CDR2 LQKENI. For the CDR3, the DNA is TGTGCCAGCTCACCACAAGGGGGCAACTCCTACAATGAGCAGTTCTTC. It codes for CASSPQGGNSYNEQFF.

The chain is built from TRBV7-9 and TRBJ2-5; a weak D match, TRBD1 (6 bases). Between the trimmed V and J ends, which lost 4 bases and 5 bases, there was a span of 23 bases. The germline CDR1 and CDR2 sequences are SEHNR and FQNEAQ (reference sequence). This CDR3 spans 17 amino acids. This chain's CDR3 is CASSSRPLTGRGETQYF. The CDR3 DNA reads as TGTGCCAGCAGCTCCAGACCCCTAACAGGGCGTGGGGAGACCCAGTACTTC. Variable domain in full (rest from reference TRBV7-9 and TRBJ2-5): DTGVSQNPRHKITKRGQNVTFRCDPISEHNRLYWYRQTLGQGPEFLTYFQNEAQLEKSRLLSDRFSAERPKGSFSTLEIQRTEQGDSAMYLCASSSRPLTGRGETQYFGPGTRLLVL.

This sequence joins TRBV4-1 and TRBJ2-5, with a possible D match to TRBD2 (5 bases). Germline V lookup: CDR1 MGHRA, CDR2 YSYEKL. CDR3 length: 14 residues. V dropped 1 base and J dropped 4 bases, with 10 bases sitting between them. In DNA form, the CDR3 reads TGCGCCAGCAGCCAAGTTACCGGGGTAGAGACCCAGTACTTC. Residues: CASSQVTGVETQYF.

The DNA of the CDR3 is TGTGCCTGGAGTGCCGACAGCCCTAACAATGAGCAGTTCTTC. It yields the protein CAWSADSPNNEQFF. The V and J genes are TRBV30 and TRBJ2-1, with a tentative D call TRBD1 (5 bases). V was pared by 1 base and J by 5 bases, with 12 bases between. The CDR3 runs 14 residues. Germline V gives CDR1 GTSNPN, CDR2 SVGIG (reference sequence).

This chain links TRBV9 with TRBJ2-7; TRBD2 agrees at 8 bases. There are 15 residues in the CDR3. Germline trimming cut 0 bases from V and 3 bases from J; bases unmatched to any gene: 5. In germline, CDR1 is SGDLS, CDR2 YYNGEE. The CDR3 region has the DNA TGTGCCAGCAGCGTAGAAGCGGGGGCGAACTACGAGCAGTACTTC. As protein: CASSVEAGANYEQYF.

The chain uses TRBV2 and TRBJ1-1; 12 bases are shared with TRBD1. Trimming removed 7 bases from V and 5 bases from J; junction bases left unmatched: 5. Per germline, CDR1 SNHLY and CDR2 FYNNEI. The CDR3 has 14 amino acids. The DNA for the CDR3 is TGTGCCAGCATTGGGACAGGGGGCTTGACTGAAGCTTTCTTT. Its translation is CASIGTGGLTEAFF.

This clone was picked up a small number of times. This rearrangement joins TRBV5-1 to TRBJ2-3, with TRBD1 as a possible D gene (6 bases). The CDR3 spans 14 residues. From germline, CDR1 is SGHRS and CDR2 YFSETQ. V lost 3 bases and J lost 4, with 12 bases in between. The CDR3 loop reads CASSSRPGADTQYF. The CDR3 nucleotides are TGCGCCAGCAGCTCCCGGCCAGGGGCAGATACGCAGTATTTT.

This sequence joins TRBV5-1 and TRBJ2-5; 15 bases align to TRBD2. The CDR3 runs to 16 residues. V was pared by 2 bases and J by 2 bases, with 1 base of the junction left unmatched. The germline gives CDR1 SGHRS, CDR2 YFSETQ. The CDR3 bases are TGCGCCAGCAGCTTTGGACTAGCGGGGGGGCAAGAGACCCAGTACTTC. This gives the protein CASSFGLAGGQETQYF.

The rearrangement uses TRBV5-1 and TRBJ1-1, with D unresolved. Germline V CDR1 and CDR2: SGHRS, YFSETQ. V was trimmed by 6 bases and J by 0 bases, leaving 12 bases between them. The CDR3 runs 14 residues. In nucleotides, the CDR3 is TGCGCCAGCAAAACACAGACCTTGAACACTGAAGCTTTCTTT. It is translated as CASKTQTLNTEAFF. Combining the CDR3 with reference TRBV5-1 and TRBJ1-1 gives the whole variable domain KAGVTQTPRYLIKTRGQQVTLSCSPISGHRSVSWYQQTPGQGLQFLFEYFSETQRNKGNFPGRFSGRQFSNSRSEMNVSTLELGDSALYLCASKTQTLNTEAFFGQGTRLTVV.

J is TRBJ1-2 and V is TRBV5-4, with 7 bases aligning to TRBD1. CDR1 is SGHNT and CDR2 is YYREEE in the germline V gene (reference sequence). V shed 4 bases and J 1 base; nucleotides not matched to a gene: 7. This CDR3 region has 15 residues. The CDR3 is CASSVQGMFNYGYTF. The CDR3 bases are TGTGCCAGCAGCGTACAGGGGATGTTTAACTATGGCTACACCTTC.

V gene TRBV4-2 combines with J gene TRBJ1-4; D remains ambiguous. Per germline, CDR1 LGHNA and CDR2 YNFKEQ. V lost 3 bases to trimming and J lost 7 bases, with 6 bases between them. The CDR3 runs to 12 residues. CDR3 protein: CASSHASEKLFF. Here the CDR3 DNA reads TGTGCCAGCAGCCATGCGTCTGAAAAACTGTTTTTT.

The chain is built from TRBV5-4 and TRBJ1-3, with D unresolved. V lost 4 bases and J lost 4, with 15 bases in between. This CDR3 contains 15 residues. Looked up from germline, CDR1 is SGHNT and CDR2 is YYREEE (reference sequence). The CDR3 spells CASSLDSLGGNTIYF. CDR3 nucleotides: TGTGCCAGCAGCCTTGACTCCCTCGGGGGAAACACCATATATTTT.

The V and J genes are TRBV29-1 and TRBJ2-3; D may be TRBD1 (5 bases). V was trimmed by 2 bases and J by 8 bases, leaving 5 bases between them. This CDR3 comprises 10 residues. The germline CDR1 and CDR2 sequences are SQVTM and ANQGSEA. The CDR3 DNA sequence: TGCAGCGTTGAAAGGGGTACGCAGTATTTT. Its protein product is CSVERGTQYF.

This clone appeared once. This chain connects TRBV4-2 to TRBJ1-6; 12 nucleotides agree with TRBD1. With 0 bases clipped from V and 10 bases from J, the junction kept 13 bases outside the gene matches. In germline, CDR1 is LGHNA, CDR2 YNFKEQ. This CDR3 has 19 residues. The CDR3, as DNA: TGTGCCAGCAGCCAAGATGTAATGCTCGGGACAGGGGGCCAATCACCCCTCCACTTT. Protein: CASSQDVMLGTGGQSPLHF.

The chain carries TRBV5-1 and TRBJ1-1; TRBD1 matches at 9 bases. V was pared by 5 bases and J by 4 bases, with 6 bases of the junction left unmatched. The germline V gene encodes CDR1 SGHRS and CDR2 YFSETQ. The CDR3 extends over 14 amino acids. This CDR3 is CASRLGTGITEAFF. The CDR3 DNA reads as TGCGCCAGCAGATTAGGGACAGGGATCACTGAAGCTTTCTTT. Supplemented by reference TRBV5-1 and TRBJ1-1, the full variable domain reads KAGVTQTPRYLIKTRGQQVTLSCSPISGHRSVSWYQQTPGQGLQFLFEYFSETQRNKGNFPGRFSGRQFSNSRSEMNVSTLELGDSALYLCASRLGTGITEAFFGQGTRLTVV.

This sequence joins TRBV5-1 and TRBJ2-3, with D perhaps matching TRBD2 (5 bases). Germline CDR1 reads SGHRS; CDR2 reads YFSETQ. The CDR3 has 18 residues. Trimming removed 0 bases from V and 2 bases from J, with 19 bases in between. Here the CDR3 reads CASSLGRRRAENTDTQYF. Here the CDR3 DNA reads TGCGCCAGCAGCTTGGGTAGGAGGCGGGCGGAGAACACAGATACGCAGTATTTT.

The rearrangement joins TRBV27 to TRBJ2-7, with TRBD2 matching 11 bases. This CDR3 region has 20 residues. J was trimmed by 3 bases and V by 5 bases; bases with no gene match: 21. From germline, CDR1 is MNHEY and CDR2 SMNVEV (reference sequence). For the CDR3, the DNA is TGTGCCAGCAGTCTCAACCCCCGGACAACTGGGACTAGCGGTTACTACGAGCAGTACTTC. Residues: CASSLNPRTTGTSGYYEQYF.

The chain employs TRBV27 and TRBJ2-7; 9 bases are shared with TRBD1. With 7 bases clipped from V and 3 bases from J, the junction kept 10 bases outside the gene matches. Germline assignment: CDR1 MNHEY and CDR2 SMNVEV (reference sequence). The CDR3 loop spans 15 amino acids. The CDR3 protein is CASTLAEGQGYEQYF. CDR3 bases: TGTGCCAGCACCCTAGCTGAGGGACAGGGCTACGAGCAGTACTTC.

This clone has a single count. The rearrangement uses TRBV15 and TRBJ1-4, with D possibly TRBD1 on 6 matching bases. The germline V and J ends were trimmed by 5 bases and 6 bases, with 13 bases remaining between them. The germline gives CDR1 LNHNV, CDR2 YYDKDF (reference sequence). There are 14 residues in the CDR3. CDR3 protein: CATSRDNSDEKLFF. The CDR3 nucleotides read TGTGCCACCAGCCGGGACAATTCTGATGAAAAACTGTTTTTT.

The chain couples TRBV18 to TRBJ2-1; the D gene is possibly TRBD2 (5 bases). V was clipped by 0 bases and J by 7 bases, with 16 bases between them. The CDR3 sequence is 16 residues long. Germline assignment: CDR1 KGHSH and CDR2 LQKENI. The CDR3 coding sequence is TGTGCCAGCTCACCACCGGCTAGCTTGTTATATAATGAGCAGTTCTTC. Translation: CASSPPASLLYNEQFF.